The 3 T cell receptor beta chains below all came from one sample that was sequenced in a study of blood T cell repertoires in COVID-19. The assay was immunoSEQ multiplex PCR, and TCRdb's table has in-frame clones only and misses some. The sample records over 150,000 clones, 90% to 95% being singletons. Material: peripheral blood. These receptors came from a man aged 50 to 59 with acute or convalescent COVID-19.

This chain links TRBV6-1 with TRBJ1-5; TRBD1 is a possible D gene (5 bases). The V gene's germline CDR1 is MNHNS and CDR2 SASEGT. The germline V and J ends were trimmed by 2 bases and 15 bases, with 17 bases remaining between them. The CDR3 runs to 13 residues. Here the CDR3 DNA reads TGTGCCAGCAGTGAAATCGCCGACAGCAATGGGCATTTT. It is translated as CASSEIADSNGHF.

The V call is TRBV28, the J call TRBJ2-2; 8 bases match TRBD2. The V gene end was trimmed by 6 bases and the J gene end by 5 bases; junction bases not matched to a gene: 23. Germline V gene data show CDR1 as MDHEN and CDR2 as SYDVKM. CDR3 length equals 20 residues. Written as DNA, the CDR3 is TGTGCCAGCAGGACCCGGTCCTTGCGTGTACGGGAGGGGGGAACCGGGGAGCTGTTTTTT. It yields the protein CASRTRSLRVREGGTGELFF.

The V call is TRBV27, the J call TRBJ2-1; 8 nucleotides match TRBD2. Per germline, CDR1 MNHEY and CDR2 SMNVEV (reference sequence). The CDR3 contains 15 residues. Trimming removed 2 bases from V and 9 bases from J; junction bases left unmatched: 9. CDR3 loop: CASSLIGGGRSEQFF. CDR3 nucleotide sequence: TGTGCCAGCAGTTTAATCGGGGGGGGCCGGTCTGAGCAGTTCTTC.